This note documents a single TCR beta chain sequence. This record belongs to a study of blood T cell repertoires in COVID-19. Whole-study context: Samples came from the United States, Italy and Spain, spanning acute and convalescent COVID-19. T cells, B-cell-depleted T cells, or PBMCs supplied cDNA or gDNA.

Measured with immunoSEQ multiplex PCR; TCRdb has only the in-frame clones, and not every one. The sample carries 70,000 to 95,000 clones, 85% recorded once. Germline trimming cut 2 bases from V and 3 bases from J; bases unmatched to any gene: 7. The CDR3 length is 17 residues. The germline gives CDR1 SGHRS, CDR2 YFSETQ. The sequencing input was peripheral blood. The V gene is TRBV5-1, the J gene TRBJ2-3; 12 nucleotides line up with TRBD2. The receptor was derived from a woman in her seventies with active or convalescent COVID-19. Here the CDR3 DNA reads TGCGCCAGCAGCTTTTATGGACTAGCGGGGACTACAGATACGCAGTATTTT. This gives the protein CASSFYGLAGTTDTQYF.